A single sample gave rise to the 27 T cell receptor beta chains below, sequenced in a study of T cell responses to AZD1222 COVID-19 vaccine. Assay used: immunoSEQ multiplex PCR; TCRdb lists only in-frame clones, some missing. Of approximately 150,000 clones in the sample, about 92% are singletons; the top ten hold around 1%. This specimen consisted of peripheral blood, obtained 28 days after the second AZD1222 dose. The receptors shown here come from an adult who received the AZD1222 COVID-19 vaccine.

The rearrangement links TRBV6-1 to TRBJ1-2, with D hard to call. The CDR3 covers 13 residues. CDR1 is MNHNS and CDR2 is SASEGT in the germline V gene. Between the trimmed V and J ends, which lost 0 bases and 8 bases, there was a span of 10 bases. The CDR3 DNA follows: TGTGCCAGCAGTGAAGCCGCCTTACAAGGCTACACCTTC. This encodes CASSEAALQGYTF.

The chain employs TRBV6-6 and TRBJ1-1; tentatively, D is TRBD1 (6 bases). The germline CDR1 and CDR2 sequences are MNHNY and SVGAGI (reference sequence). There are 12 residues in the CDR3. V was shortened by 7 bases and J by 6 bases, with 12 bases between the two germline ends. This CDR3 reads CASNTGGPEAFF. CDR3 nucleotides: TGTGCCAGCAACACGGGGGGGCCTGAAGCTTTCTTT.

The table lists this clone with a count of one. The chain joins TRBV3-1 (or the pseudogene TRBV3-2) to TRBJ2-3; 7 bases line up with TRBD1. The CDR3 runs 14 residues. J was trimmed by 2 bases and V by 3 bases; bases with no gene match: 2. Germline CDR1 LGHDT, CDR2 YNNKEL (reference sequence). CDR3 DNA sequence: TGTGCCAGCAGCCAGAGGGGGCACACAGATACGCAGTATTTT. This gives the protein CASSQRGHTDTQYF.

This sequence joins TRBV6-5 and TRBJ2-5; D not resolved. This CDR3 comprises 11 residues. Between the trimmed V and J ends, which lost 11 bases and 5 bases, there was a span of 12 bases. The V gene's germline CDR1 is MNHEY and CDR2 SVGAGI. For the CDR3, the DNA is TGTGCCTGCGAAACCGGGGAGACCCAGTACTTC. It yields the protein CACETGETQYF.

This chain links TRBV19 with TRBJ2-4; 7 bases are shared with TRBD2. In germline, CDR1 is LNHDA, CDR2 SQIVND (reference sequence). Trimming at V came to 4 bases and at J to 8 bases, leaving 14 bases not matched to a gene. CDR3 size: 16 residues. The CDR3 loop is CASSTSLERERDIQYF. CDR3 DNA sequence: TGTGCCAGTAGTACCTCCCTCGAGCGGGAAAGGGACATTCAGTACTTC.

A remark on this clone: Relative to the germline gene, one junction end is altered; a read error may explain this. This chain links TRBV7-7 with TRBJ1-1; D uncertain. The CDR3 extends over 13 amino acids. Germline V lookup: CDR1 SSHAT, CDR2 FNYEAQ (reference sequence). The CDR3 nucleotides read TGTGCTAGCAGCTTAGAGGTGAACACTGAAGCTTTCTTT. Its translation: CASSLEVNTEAFF. The whole variable domain, filled in from reference TRBV7-7 and TRBJ1-1, reads GAGVSQSPRYKVTKRGQDVTLRCDPISSHATLYWYQQALGQGPEFLTYFNYEAQPDKSGLPSDRFSAERPEGSISTLTIQRTEQRDSAMYRCASSLEVNTEAFFGQGTRLTVV.

This clone appeared a single time. Sequence at one end of the junction differs from germline and may be a read error. The chain uses TRBV7-7 and TRBJ2-5; 7 positions agree with TRBD2. The CDR3 runs to 13 residues. The V gene's germline CDR1 is SSHAT and CDR2 FNYEAQ (reference sequence). The CDR3 sequence: CASSFTSEETQYF. CDR3 coding DNA: TGTGCTAGCAGCTTTACTAGCGAAGAGACCCAGTACTTC.

The chain links TRBV11-2 to TRBJ2-7; possible D gene TRBD2, 5 bases. V was trimmed by 1 base and J by 3 bases, leaving 10 bases between them. Germline V gene data show CDR1 as SGHAT and CDR2 as FQNNGV. The CDR3 is 14 residues long. CDR3 amino acids: CASSLAPRGYEQYF. CDR3 DNA sequence: TGTGCCAGCAGCTTAGCCCCCCGGGGCTACGAGCAGTACTTC.

The J gene is TRBJ1-4, the V gene TRBV18; weak D call: TRBD1 (5 bases). CDR3 length: 13 amino acids. Trimming took 2 bases from V and 7 from J, leaving 8 bases between them. Germline assignment: CDR1 KGHSH and CDR2 LQKENI. CDR3 residues: CASSPGGSEKLFF. In DNA form, the CDR3 reads TGTGCCAGCTCACCAGGGGGGAGTGAAAAACTGTTTTTT.

This clone has a handful of counts. The CDR3: CASSLEPSLGYTF. In DNA form, the CDR3 reads TGCGCCAGCAGCTTGGAACCTTCGTTGGGCTACACCTTC. The V call is TRBV5-1, the J call TRBJ1-2; D not certain. The CDR3 consists of 13 residues. CDR1 and CDR2 from the germline V gene are SGHRS and YFSETQ. Trimming removed 0 bases from V and 8 bases from J, with 11 bases in between.

The CDR3 region is CASSLGPKFSEGGNQPQHF. CDR3 nucleotides: TGTGCCAGCAGCTTAGGCCCTAAGTTTTCTGAGGGCGGCAATCAGCCCCAGCATTTT. The rearrangement links TRBV13 to TRBJ1-5; D uncertain. Trimming left V 0 bases short and J 2 bases short, with 20 bases between. The CDR3 runs 19 residues. The germline CDR1 and CDR2 sequences are PRHDT and FYEKMQ (reference sequence).

This chain joins TRBV7-2 and TRBJ2-7; a weak D match, TRBD2 (5 bases). The CDR3 length is 12 residues. Trimming removed 6 bases at V and 12 bases at J, with 18 bases between. Germline V lookup: CDR1 SGHTA, CDR2 FQGNSA. The CDR3 spells CASSIAEGAGYF. The CDR3 DNA reads TGTGCCAGCAGTATAGCCGAGGGCGCAGGGTACTTC.

J is TRBJ2-3 and V is TRBV11-2, with TRBD2 as a possible D gene (7 bases). Germline CDR1 SGHAT, CDR2 FQNNGV. This CDR3 is built from 12 residues. Here the CDR3 DNA reads TGTGCGGGGGGGCACCGCACAGATACGCAGTATTTT. This gives the protein CAGGHRTDTQYF.

This rearrangement joins TRBV6-5 to TRBJ1-4, with 7 bases aligning to TRBD1. The V gene end was trimmed by 11 bases and the J gene end by 6 bases; junction bases not matched to a gene: 9. The CDR3 has 13 residues. Germline V gene sequence: CDR1 MNHEY, CDR2 SVGAGI. CDR3 amino acids: CASRQGGDEKLFF. The CDR3 DNA follows: TGTGCCTCCCGTCAAGGGGGCGATGAAAAACTGTTTTTT.

This sequence joins TRBV5-1 and TRBJ1-4; 9 bases map to TRBD1. Losses at the gene ends were 0 bases for V and 8 bases for J; bases not matched to a gene: 11. CDR3 length equals 17 residues. Germline CDR1 is SGHRS and CDR2 is YFSETQ. The CDR3 nucleotides read TGCGCCAGCAGCTTGGCCGCTTTGACAGGGGGTTTCGAAAAACTGTTTTTT. Translating it yields CASSLAALTGGFEKLFF.

The chain is built from TRBV12-5 and TRBJ2-1, with TRBD2 matching 8 bases. Trimming took 0 bases from V and 4 from J; bases not matched to a gene: 5. CDR3 length: 16 amino acids. Per germline, CDR1 LGHNT and CDR2 FRNRAP. Written as DNA, the CDR3 is TGTGCTAGTGGTTTGGTCCCTAGCGGGCCTTACAATGAGCAGTTCTTC. This codes for CASGLVPSGPYNEQFF. Supplemented by reference TRBV12-5 and TRBJ2-1, the full variable domain reads DARVTQTPRHKVTEMGQEVTMRCQPILGHNTVFWYRQTMMQGLELLAYFRNRAPLDDSGMPKDRFSAEMPDATLATLKIQPSEPRDSAVYFCASGLVPSGPYNEQFFGPGTRLTVL.

The chain links TRBV27 to TRBJ2-5; 11 positions match TRBD2. Germline CDR1 is MNHEY and CDR2 is SMNVEV (reference sequence). The V gene end was trimmed by 5 bases and the J gene end by 5 bases; junction bases not matched to a gene: 7. CDR3 size: 15 residues. The CDR3 sequence is CASSEGLADWETQYF. The CDR3 coding sequence is TGTGCCAGCAGTGAGGGACTAGCGGATTGGGAGACCCAGTACTTC.

This rearrangement joins TRBV7-6 to TRBJ2-2; 8 bases align to TRBD2. The J segment lost 2 bases and the V segment lost 5 bases, leaving 7 bases of the junction unmatched. CDR1 and CDR2 from the germline V gene are SGHVS and FNYEAQ. CDR3 length equals 16 residues. CDR3: CASSRGGQGNTGELFF. The CDR3 DNA is TGTGCCAGCAGCCGGGGGGGGCAGGGAAACACCGGGGAGCTGTTTTTT.

The chain carries TRBV6-5 and TRBJ2-7; D remains unclear. The CDR3 is 15 amino acids. CDR1 and CDR2 (germline): MNHEY, SVGAGI. V was clipped by 5 bases and J by 2 bases, with 16 bases between them. CDR3 in amino acids: CASSNSKLFPYEQYF. The DNA of the CDR3 is TGTGCCAGCAGTAACAGTAAGCTTTTTCCCTACGAGCAGTACTTC.

The rearrangement uses TRBV5-6 and TRBJ1-6, with TRBD1 matching over 9 bases. CDR1 and CDR2 from the germline V gene are SGHDT and YYEEEE. The CDR3 runs 15 residues. With 2 bases clipped from V and 7 bases from J, the junction kept 4 bases outside the gene matches. CDR3 coding DNA: TGTGCCAGCAGCTTAGGACAGGGGACCAATTCACCCCTCCACTTT. It is translated as CASSLGQGTNSPLHF.

This clone was detected a few times. The rearrangement uses TRBV6-5 and TRBJ1-2; the match to TRBD1 covers 9 bases. The CDR3 loop spans 15 amino acids. Looked up from germline, CDR1 is MNHEY and CDR2 is SVGAGI. With 6 bases clipped from V and 4 bases from J, the junction kept 9 bases outside the gene matches. CDR3 protein: CASRSTGGAGYGYTF. The CDR3 coding sequence is TGTGCCAGCAGAAGCACAGGGGGCGCTGGCTATGGCTACACCTTC.

This chain joins TRBV28 and TRBJ1-1, with D hard to call. The CDR3 extends over 10 amino acids. Trimming took off 4 bases at V and 3 bases at J, with 0 bases between the two ends. Germline CDR1 MDHEN, CDR2 SYDVKM. The CDR3, as DNA: TGTGCCAGCAGTTACACTGAAGCTTTCTTT. This translates into CASSYTEAFF. The full variable domain, its missing parts supplied by reference TRBV28 and TRBJ1-1, is DVKVTQSSRYLVKRTGEKVFLECVQDMDHENMFWYRQDPGLGLRLIYFSYDVKMKEKGDIPEGYSVSREKKERFSLILESASTNQTSMYLCASSYTEAFFGQGTRLTVV.

This clone was seen once. The rearrangement uses TRBV11-2 and TRBJ1-6, with 8 bases that match TRBD1. The V segment lost 6 bases and the J segment 6 bases; nucleotides outside the gene matches: 16. The CDR3 has 18 amino acids. From germline, CDR1 is SGHAT and CDR2 FQNNGV. The CDR3 protein is CASSPGGRVSPFNSPLHF. The DNA of the CDR3 is TGTGCCAGCAGTCCAGGGGGCAGGGTTTCGCCTTTTAATTCACCCCTCCACTTT.

The rearrangement uses TRBV6-5 and TRBJ2-3; D not resolved. Between the trimmed V and J ends, which lost 7 bases and 6 bases, there was a span of 14 bases. Germline CDR1 reads MNHEY; CDR2 reads SVGAGI. The CDR3 consists of 13 residues. As DNA, the CDR3 is TGTGCCAGCACCCATGCTCCAACCGATACGCAGTATTTT. As protein: CASTHAPTDTQYF.

The chain links TRBV7-2 to TRBJ2-5; a weak D match, TRBD1 (5 bases). Deletions cut 5 bases from V and 4 bases from J, with 17 bases between. CDR1 and CDR2 from the germline V gene are SGHTA and FQGNSA. The CDR3 is made up of 15 amino acids. CDR3 region: CASSRYSGFSETQYF. As DNA, the CDR3 is TGTGCCAGCAGCCGTTATTCAGGGTTCTCAGAGACCCAGTACTTC.

The rearrangement joins TRBV7-9 to TRBJ2-1, with D perhaps matching TRBD2 (5 bases). Germline CDR1 reads SEHNR; CDR2 reads FQNEAQ (reference sequence). V was trimmed by 4 bases and J by 4 bases, leaving 8 bases between them. The CDR3 consists of 13 residues. CDR3 loop: CASSSSGYNEQFF. The CDR3 DNA reads TGTGCCAGCAGCTCCAGCGGATACAATGAGCAGTTCTTC.

The chain joins TRBV7-2 to TRBJ1-2; D is undetermined. The ends were cut back, 5 bases at V and 1 base at J, with 8 bases in the middle. Germline V gene data show CDR1 as SGHTA and CDR2 as FQGNSA. The CDR3 is 13 residues long. The CDR3 coding sequence is TGTGCCAGCAGCCCCGACGGTAACTATGGCTACACCTTC. This encodes CASSPDGNYGYTF.